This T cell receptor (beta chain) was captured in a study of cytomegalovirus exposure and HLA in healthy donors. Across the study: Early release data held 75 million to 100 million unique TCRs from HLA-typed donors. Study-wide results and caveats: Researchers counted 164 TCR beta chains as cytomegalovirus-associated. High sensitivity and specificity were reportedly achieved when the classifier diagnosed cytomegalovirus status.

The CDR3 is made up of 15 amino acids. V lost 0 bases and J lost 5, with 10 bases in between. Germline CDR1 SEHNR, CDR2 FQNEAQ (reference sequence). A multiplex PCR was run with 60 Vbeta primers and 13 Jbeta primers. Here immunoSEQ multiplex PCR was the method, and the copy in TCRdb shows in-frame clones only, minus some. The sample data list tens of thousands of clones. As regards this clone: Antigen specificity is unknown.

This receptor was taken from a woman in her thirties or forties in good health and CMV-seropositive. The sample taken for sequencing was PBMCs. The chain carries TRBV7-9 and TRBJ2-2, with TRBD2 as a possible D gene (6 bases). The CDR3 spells CASSLAREGTGELFF. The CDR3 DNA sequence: TGTGCCAGCAGCTTAGCGCGGGAAGGGACCGGGGAGCTGTTTTTT.